A selection of T cell receptor beta chains follows, all from one sample in a study of CD8+ T cells in alopecia areata. The method was immunoSEQ multiplex PCR; TCRdb's version includes in-frame clones alone and lacks a portion of them. The data hold 90,000 to 100,000 clones, with more than 35% observed a single time. Material: CD4+ T cells sorted from blood. Receptors were obtained from a human donor with alopecia areata. Each CDR3 is given with its conserved first and last residue. Fields, in order: CDR3 DNA, CDR3 protein, J gene, D gene, clone size, V gene. D genes are given only for firm matches. Some rows have no size entry. The others give once, few or many, or a class for an expanded clone.

cdr3_nt: TGTGCCAGTAGTAAGGGACAGCTCTTCGTTGAGACCCAGTACTTC; cdr3_aa: CASSKGQLFVETQYF; j_call: TRBJ2-5; d_call: TRBD1; clone_size: many; v_call: TRBV19
cdr3_nt: TGTGCCAGTTTAACAGGGGATCCCTCTGGGGCCAACGTCCTGACTTTC; cdr3_aa: CASLTGDPSGANVLTF; j_call: TRBJ2-6; d_call: TRBD1; clone_size: .; v_call: TRBV19
cdr3_nt: TGCGCCAGCGCCTGGGGGGCGGTGAACACCGGGGAGCTGTTTTTT; cdr3_aa: CASAWGAVNTGELFF; j_call: TRBJ2-2; d_call: .; clone_size: .; v_call: TRBV5-1
cdr3_nt: TGTGCCACCCCCGGGACAAAGGACACTGAAGCTTTCTTT; cdr3_aa: CATPGTKDTEAFF; j_call: TRBJ1-1; d_call: .; clone_size: few; v_call: TRBV7-9
cdr3_nt: TGCGCCAGCAGGTCCGAGGGCACTGAAGCTTTCTTT; cdr3_aa: CASRSEGTEAFF; j_call: TRBJ1-1; d_call: .; clone_size: .; v_call: TRBV5-1
cdr3_nt: TGTGCCAGCAGTTACGGGACTAGCGCAGAGACCCAGTACTTC; cdr3_aa: CASSYGTSAETQYF; j_call: TRBJ2-5; d_call: TRBD2; clone_size: few; v_call: TRBV6-6
cdr3_nt: TGCAGCGTTGGGAAGGGTAATGAGCAGTTCTTC; cdr3_aa: CSVGKGNEQFF; j_call: TRBJ2-1; d_call: .; clone_size: .; v_call: TRBV29-1
cdr3_nt: TGTGCCTGGAGCCCGACGAGCAATGAGCAGTTCTTC; cdr3_aa: CAWSPTSNEQFF; j_call: TRBJ2-1; d_call: .; clone_size: .; v_call: TRBV30
cdr3_nt: TGTGCCAGTAGTATCCCGGGGACAGGCCAAGAGACCCAGTACTTC; cdr3_aa: CASSIPGTGQETQYF; j_call: TRBJ2-5; d_call: TRBD1; clone_size: few; v_call: TRBV19
cdr3_nt: TGCGCCAGCAGCCAAGCGGCGGTATCGAGCAATGAGCAGTTCTTC; cdr3_aa: CASSQAAVSSNEQFF; j_call: TRBJ2-1; d_call: .; clone_size: .; v_call: TRBV4-3
cdr3_nt: TGTGCCAGCAGCTTAGCTGCAGTGTACAATGAGCAGTTCTTC; cdr3_aa: CASSLAAVYNEQFF; j_call: TRBJ2-1; d_call: .; clone_size: .; v_call: TRBV7-2
cdr3_nt: TGCAGCGTTGGGGGCAGGGAAAAACTGTTTTTT; cdr3_aa: CSVGGREKLFF; j_call: TRBJ1-4; d_call: .; clone_size: .; v_call: TRBV29-1
cdr3_nt: TGTGCCAGCAGCACCCGGCGAGGCGGAACTGAAGCTTTCTTT; cdr3_aa: CASSTRRGGTEAFF; j_call: TRBJ1-1; d_call: .; clone_size: .; v_call: TRBV27
cdr3_nt: TGCAGCGTTACAGGACGGGGTAATCAGCCCCAGCATTTT; cdr3_aa: CSVTGRGNQPQHF; j_call: TRBJ1-5; d_call: .; clone_size: .; v_call: TRBV29-1
cdr3_nt: TGTGCCGTGGGACGAGACTCTGGGGCCAACGTCCTGACTTTC; cdr3_aa: CAVGRDSGANVLTF; j_call: TRBJ2-6; d_call: .; clone_size: few; v_call: TRBV10-3
cdr3_nt: TGCGCCAGCAGCCAAGATTCGGCTAGCTCCTACGAGCAGTACTTC; cdr3_aa: CASSQDSASSYEQYF; j_call: TRBJ2-7; d_call: .; clone_size: .; v_call: TRBV4-3
cdr3_nt: TGTGCCAGCAGCTTAGGAACAGCAAGCGGGACTGAAGCTTTCTTT; cdr3_aa: CASSLGTASGTEAFF; j_call: TRBJ1-1; d_call: .; clone_size: .; v_call: TRBV7-9
cdr3_nt: TGTGCCAGCGGGGCGGGAGGGACGTACGAGCAGTACTTC; cdr3_aa: CASGAGGTYEQYF; j_call: TRBJ2-7; d_call: TRBD2; clone_size: .; v_call: TRBV6-1
cdr3_nt: TGTGCCAGCAGCCGAGGACAGGGATTTCACGAGCAGTACTTC; cdr3_aa: CASSRGQGFHEQYF; j_call: TRBJ2-7; d_call: TRBD1; clone_size: few; v_call: TRBV7-9